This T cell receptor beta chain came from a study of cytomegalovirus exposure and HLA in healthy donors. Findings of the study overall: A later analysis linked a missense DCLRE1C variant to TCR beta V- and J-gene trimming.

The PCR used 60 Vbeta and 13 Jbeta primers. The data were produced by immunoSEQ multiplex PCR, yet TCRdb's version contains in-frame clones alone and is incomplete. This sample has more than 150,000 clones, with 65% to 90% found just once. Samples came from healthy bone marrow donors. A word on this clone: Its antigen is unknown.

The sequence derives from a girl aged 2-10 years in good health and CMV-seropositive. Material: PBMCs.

CDR3 in DNA: TGTGCCAGCAGCTTAGATATTTCAGGGGGAGCTTTCTTT. This codes for CASSLDISGGAFF. V is TRBV11-2 and J is TRBJ1-1; 7 bases agree with TRBD1. This CDR3 has 13 residues. Unmatched junction bases numbered 5, after V lost 0 bases and J lost 10 bases. Germline V gives CDR1 SGHAT, CDR2 FQNNGV.